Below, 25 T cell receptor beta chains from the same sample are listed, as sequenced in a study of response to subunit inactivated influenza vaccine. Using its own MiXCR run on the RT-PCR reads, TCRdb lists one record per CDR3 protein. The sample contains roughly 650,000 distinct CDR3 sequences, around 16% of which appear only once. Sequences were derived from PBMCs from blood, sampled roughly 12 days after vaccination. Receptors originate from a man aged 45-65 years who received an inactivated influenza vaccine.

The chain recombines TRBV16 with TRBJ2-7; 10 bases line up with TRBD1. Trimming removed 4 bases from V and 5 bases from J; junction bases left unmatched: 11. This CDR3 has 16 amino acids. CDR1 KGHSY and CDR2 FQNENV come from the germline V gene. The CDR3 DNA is TGTGCCAGCAGCCCACCCGGACAGGGGGTTAGGAACGAGCAGTACTTC. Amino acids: CASSPPGQGVRNEQYF.

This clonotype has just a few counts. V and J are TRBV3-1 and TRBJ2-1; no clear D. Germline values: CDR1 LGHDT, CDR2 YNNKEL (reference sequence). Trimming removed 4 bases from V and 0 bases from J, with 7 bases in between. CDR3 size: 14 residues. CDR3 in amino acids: CASSPFNSYNEQFF. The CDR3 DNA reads TGTGCCAGCAGCCCGTTCAACTCCTACAATGAGCAGTTCTTC.

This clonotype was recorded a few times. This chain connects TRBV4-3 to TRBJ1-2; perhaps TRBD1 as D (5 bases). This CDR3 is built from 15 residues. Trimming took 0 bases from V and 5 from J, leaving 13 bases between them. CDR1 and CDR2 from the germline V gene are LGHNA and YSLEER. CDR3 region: CASSQDLHGGYGYTF. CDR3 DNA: TGCGCCAGCAGCCAAGATCTACACGGGGGTTATGGCTACACCTTC.

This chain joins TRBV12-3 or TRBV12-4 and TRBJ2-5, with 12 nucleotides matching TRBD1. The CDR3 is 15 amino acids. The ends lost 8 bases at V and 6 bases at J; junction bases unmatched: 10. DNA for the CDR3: TGTGCCAGCGGGACGTGGCGGGACAGGGGGCAGACCCAGTACTTC. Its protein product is CASGTWRDRGQTQYF.

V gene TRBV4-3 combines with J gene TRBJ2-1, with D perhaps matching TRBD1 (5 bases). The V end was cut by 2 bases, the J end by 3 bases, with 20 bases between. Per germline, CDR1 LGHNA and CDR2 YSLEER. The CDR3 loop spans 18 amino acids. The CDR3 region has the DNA TGCGCCAGCAGCCAATCCCAGGGTATTGCCGGCCTCTACAATGAGCAGTTCTTC. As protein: CASSQSQGIAGLYNEQFF.

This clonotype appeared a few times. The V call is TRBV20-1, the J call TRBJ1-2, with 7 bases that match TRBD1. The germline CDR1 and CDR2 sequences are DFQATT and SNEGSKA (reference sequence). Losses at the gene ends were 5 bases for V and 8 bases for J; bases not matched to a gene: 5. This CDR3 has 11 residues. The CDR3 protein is CSAYTGDGYTF. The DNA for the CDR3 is TGCAGTGCTTACACAGGGGACGGCTACACCTTC.

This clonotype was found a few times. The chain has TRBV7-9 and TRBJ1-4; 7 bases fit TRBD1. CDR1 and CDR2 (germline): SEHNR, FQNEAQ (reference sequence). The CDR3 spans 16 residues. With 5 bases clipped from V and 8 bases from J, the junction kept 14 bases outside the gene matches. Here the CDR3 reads CASSPDWDSLSEKLFF. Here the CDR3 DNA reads TGTGCCAGCAGCCCGGACTGGGACAGTTTGTCAGAAAAACTGTTTTTT.

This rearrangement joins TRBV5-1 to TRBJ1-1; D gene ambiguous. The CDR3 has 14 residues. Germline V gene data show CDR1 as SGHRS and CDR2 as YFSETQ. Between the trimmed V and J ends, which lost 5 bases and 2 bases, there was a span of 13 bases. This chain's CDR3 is CASSTATANTEAFF. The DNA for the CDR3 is TGCGCCAGCAGTACCGCGACTGCCAACACTGAAGCTTTCTTT.

Here the CDR3 DNA reads TGTGCCAGCACCTCTCAGGGGGGAGCTAATTCACCCCTCCACTTT. It codes for CASTSQGGANSPLHF. The rearrangement joins TRBV6-1 to TRBJ1-6; 7 nucleotides align to TRBD1. Germline CDR1 and CDR2: MNHNS and SASEGT. This CDR3 is built from 15 residues. V trimming: 7 bases; J trimming: 6 bases; junction bases outside the gene matches: 9.

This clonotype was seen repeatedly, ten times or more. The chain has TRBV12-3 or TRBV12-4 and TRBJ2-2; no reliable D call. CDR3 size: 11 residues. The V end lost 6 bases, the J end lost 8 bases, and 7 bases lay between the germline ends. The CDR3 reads CASSQGGELFF. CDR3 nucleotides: TGTGCCAGCAGCCAAGGAGGGGAGCTGTTTTTT.

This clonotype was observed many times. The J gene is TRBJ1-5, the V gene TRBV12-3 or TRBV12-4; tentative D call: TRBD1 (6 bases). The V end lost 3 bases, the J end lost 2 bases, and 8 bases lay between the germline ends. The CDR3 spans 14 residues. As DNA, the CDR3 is TGTGCCAGCAGTTTTGAGGGGGGCAATCAGCCCCAGCATTTT. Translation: CASSFEGGNQPQHF.

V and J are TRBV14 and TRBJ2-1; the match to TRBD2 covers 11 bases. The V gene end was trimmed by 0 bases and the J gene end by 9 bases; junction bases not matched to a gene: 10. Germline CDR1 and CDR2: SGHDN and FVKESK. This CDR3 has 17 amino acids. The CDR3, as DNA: TGTGCCAGCAGCCAAGACTGGCTACGGCTAGCGGGAGGTGAGCAGTTCTTC. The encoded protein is CASSQDWLRLAGGEQFF.

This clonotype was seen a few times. The CDR3 spells CASSGTGGSYNEQFF. The CDR3 DNA sequence: TGTGCCAGCTCAGGGACAGGGGGTTCCTACAATGAGCAGTTCTTC. The chain recombines TRBV18 with TRBJ2-1; 11 positions agree with TRBD1. CDR1 KGHSH and CDR2 LQKENI come from the germline V gene. V was pared by 5 bases and J by 1 base, with 1 base of the junction left unmatched. CDR3 length: 15 amino acids. Based on the CDR3 plus reference TRBV18 and TRBJ2-1, the full variable domain is NAGVMQNPRHLVRRRGQEARLRCSPMKGHSHVYWYRQLPEEGLKFMVYLQKENIIDESGMPKERFSAEFPKEGPSILRIQQVVRGDSAAYFCASSGTGGSYNEQFFGPGTRLTVL.

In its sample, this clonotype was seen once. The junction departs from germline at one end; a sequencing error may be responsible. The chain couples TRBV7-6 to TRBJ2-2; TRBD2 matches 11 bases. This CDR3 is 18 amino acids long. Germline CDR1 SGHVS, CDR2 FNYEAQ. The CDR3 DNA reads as TGTGCCAGCAGCTTAACCGGGACTAGCGGAGAGAACACCGGGGATCTGTTTTTT. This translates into CASSLTGTSGENTGDLFF.

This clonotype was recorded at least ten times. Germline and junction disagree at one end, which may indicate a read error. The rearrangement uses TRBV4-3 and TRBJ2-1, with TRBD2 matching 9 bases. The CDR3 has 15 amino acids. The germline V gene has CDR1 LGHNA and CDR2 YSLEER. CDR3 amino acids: CASSLDSGSYNEQFF. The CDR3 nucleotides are TGTGCCAGCAGCTTAGATAGCGGGAGTTACAATGAGCAGTTCTTC.

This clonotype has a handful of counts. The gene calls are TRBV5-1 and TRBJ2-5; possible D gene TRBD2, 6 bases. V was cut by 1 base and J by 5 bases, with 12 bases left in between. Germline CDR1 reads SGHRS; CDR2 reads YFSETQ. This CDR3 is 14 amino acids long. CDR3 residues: CASSLWRVRETQYF. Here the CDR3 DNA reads TGCGCCAGCAGCTTGTGGAGGGTCAGGGAGACCCAGTACTTC.

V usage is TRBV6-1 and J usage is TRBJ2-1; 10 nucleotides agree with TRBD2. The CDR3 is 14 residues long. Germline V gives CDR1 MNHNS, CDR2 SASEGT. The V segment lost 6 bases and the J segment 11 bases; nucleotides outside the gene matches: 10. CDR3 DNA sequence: TGTGCCAGCAGCCGACCGGGACTAGCGACCCAGCAGTTCTTC. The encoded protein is CASSRPGLATQQFF.

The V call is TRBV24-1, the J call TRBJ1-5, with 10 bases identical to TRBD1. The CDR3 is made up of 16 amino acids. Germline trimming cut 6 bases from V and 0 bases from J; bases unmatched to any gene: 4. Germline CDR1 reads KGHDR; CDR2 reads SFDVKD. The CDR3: CATSSGTGASNQPQHF. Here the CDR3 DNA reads TGTGCCACCAGTTCCGGGACAGGGGCTAGCAATCAGCCCCAGCATTTT.

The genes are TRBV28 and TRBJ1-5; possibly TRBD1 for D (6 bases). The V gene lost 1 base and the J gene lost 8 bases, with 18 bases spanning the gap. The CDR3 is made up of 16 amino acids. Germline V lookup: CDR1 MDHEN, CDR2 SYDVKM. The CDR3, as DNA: TGTGCCAGCAGTTTATTGCGGGGGCAGAGCCCAGAGCCCCAGCATTTT. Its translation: CASSLLRGQSPEPQHF.

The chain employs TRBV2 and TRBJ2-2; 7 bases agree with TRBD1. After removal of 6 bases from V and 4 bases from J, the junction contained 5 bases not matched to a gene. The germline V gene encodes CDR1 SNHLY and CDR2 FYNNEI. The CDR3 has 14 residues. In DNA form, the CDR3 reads TGTGCCAGCAGCGGGACAGAGGGCACCGGGGAGCTGTTTTTT. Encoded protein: CASSGTEGTGELFF.

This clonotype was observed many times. The CDR3, as DNA: TGTGCCAGCAGCTTAATGAACACTGAAGCTTTCTTT. It is translated as CASSLMNTEAFF. This chain joins TRBV5-5 and TRBJ1-1; unclear D gene. This CDR3 spans 12 amino acids. The germline gives CDR1 SGHKS, CDR2 YYEKEE (reference sequence). The germline V and J ends were trimmed by 2 bases and 0 bases, with 2 bases remaining between them.

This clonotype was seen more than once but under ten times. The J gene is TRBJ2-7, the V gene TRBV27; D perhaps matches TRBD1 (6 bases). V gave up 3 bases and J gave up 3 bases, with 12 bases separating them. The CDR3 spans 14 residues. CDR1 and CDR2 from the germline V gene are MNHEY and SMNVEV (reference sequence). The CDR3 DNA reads TGTGCCAGCAGTTTGTCAGGGGAGAGCTACGAGCAGTACTTC. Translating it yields CASSLSGESYEQYF.

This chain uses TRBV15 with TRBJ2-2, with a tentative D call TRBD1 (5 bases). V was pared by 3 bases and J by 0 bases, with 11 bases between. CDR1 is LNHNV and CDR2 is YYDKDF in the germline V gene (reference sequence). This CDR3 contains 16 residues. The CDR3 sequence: CATSRGGAANTGELFF. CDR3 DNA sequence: TGTGCCACCAGCAGGGGTGGGGCGGCGAACACCGGGGAGCTGTTTTTT.

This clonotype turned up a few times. CDR3 in amino acids: CASSFLAGGAGELFF. Written as DNA, the CDR3 is TGTGCCAGCAGCTTCCTAGCGGGAGGGGCCGGGGAGCTGTTTTTT. The chain employs TRBV7-9 and TRBJ2-2, with 12 bases identical to TRBD2. The CDR3 contains 15 residues. Trimming at V came to 3 bases and at J to 6 bases, leaving 2 bases not matched to a gene. Germline lookup yields CDR1 SEHNR and CDR2 FQNEAQ (reference sequence).

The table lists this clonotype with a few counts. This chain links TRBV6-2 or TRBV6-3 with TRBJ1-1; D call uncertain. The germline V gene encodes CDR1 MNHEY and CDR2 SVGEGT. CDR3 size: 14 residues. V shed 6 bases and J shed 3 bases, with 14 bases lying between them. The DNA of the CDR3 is TGTGCCAGCAGCCCACAGCCCTTGGACACTGAAGCTTTCTTT. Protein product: CASSPQPLDTEAFF.